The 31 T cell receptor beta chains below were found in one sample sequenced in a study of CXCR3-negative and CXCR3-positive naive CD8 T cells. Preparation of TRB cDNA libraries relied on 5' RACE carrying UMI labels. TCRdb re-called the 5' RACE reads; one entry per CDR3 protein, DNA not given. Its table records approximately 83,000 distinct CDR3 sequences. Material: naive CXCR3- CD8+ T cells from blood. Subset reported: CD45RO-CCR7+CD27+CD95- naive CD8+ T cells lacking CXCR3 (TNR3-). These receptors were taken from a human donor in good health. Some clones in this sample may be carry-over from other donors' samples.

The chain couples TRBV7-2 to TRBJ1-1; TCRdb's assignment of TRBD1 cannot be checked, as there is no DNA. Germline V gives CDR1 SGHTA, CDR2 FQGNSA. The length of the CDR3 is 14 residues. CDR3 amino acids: CASSFVGAGTEAFF.

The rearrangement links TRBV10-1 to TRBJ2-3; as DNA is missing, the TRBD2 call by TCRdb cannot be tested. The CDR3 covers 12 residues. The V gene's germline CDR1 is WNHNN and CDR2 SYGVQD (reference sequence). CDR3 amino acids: CASSEGLDTQYF.

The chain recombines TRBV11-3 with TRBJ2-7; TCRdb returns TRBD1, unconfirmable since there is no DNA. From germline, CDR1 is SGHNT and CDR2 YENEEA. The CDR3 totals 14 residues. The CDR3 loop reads CASSSGQGNYEQYF.

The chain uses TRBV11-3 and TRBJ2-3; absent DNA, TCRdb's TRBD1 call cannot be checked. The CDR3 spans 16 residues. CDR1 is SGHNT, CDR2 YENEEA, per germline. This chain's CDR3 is CASSPRTGGSTDTQYF.

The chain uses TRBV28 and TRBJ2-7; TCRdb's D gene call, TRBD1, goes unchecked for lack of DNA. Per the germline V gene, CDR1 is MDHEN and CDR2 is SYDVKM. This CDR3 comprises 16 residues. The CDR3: CASSYRLTGGTYEQYF.

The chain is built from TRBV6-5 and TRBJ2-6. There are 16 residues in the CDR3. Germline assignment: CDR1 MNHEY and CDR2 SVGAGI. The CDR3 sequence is CASSYSVASGANVLTF.

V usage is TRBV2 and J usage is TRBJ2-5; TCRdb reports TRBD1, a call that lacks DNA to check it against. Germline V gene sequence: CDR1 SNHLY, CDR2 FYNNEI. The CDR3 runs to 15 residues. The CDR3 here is CASSEATPTQETQYF.

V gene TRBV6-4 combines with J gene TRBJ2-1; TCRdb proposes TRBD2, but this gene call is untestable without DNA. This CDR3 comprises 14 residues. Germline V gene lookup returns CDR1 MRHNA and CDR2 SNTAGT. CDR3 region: CASSVGTSNNEQFF.

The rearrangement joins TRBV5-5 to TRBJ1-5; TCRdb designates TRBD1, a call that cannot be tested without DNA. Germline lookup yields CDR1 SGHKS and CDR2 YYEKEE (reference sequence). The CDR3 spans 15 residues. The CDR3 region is CASSLEGGSNQPQHF.

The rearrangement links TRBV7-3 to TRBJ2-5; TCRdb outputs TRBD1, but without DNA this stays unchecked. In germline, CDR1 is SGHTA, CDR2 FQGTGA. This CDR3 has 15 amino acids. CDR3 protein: CASSPAGGYQETQYF.

CDR3 sequence: CSVEWNGIQETQYF. This chain connects TRBV29-1 to TRBJ2-5; the D call of TRBD1 rests on TCRdb alone, since no DNA is present to check it. Germline values: CDR1 SQVTM, CDR2 ANQGSEA. The CDR3 sequence is 14 residues long.

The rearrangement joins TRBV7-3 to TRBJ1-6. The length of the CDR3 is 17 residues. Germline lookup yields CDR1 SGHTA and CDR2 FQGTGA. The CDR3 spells CASSPTGPSNYNSPLHF. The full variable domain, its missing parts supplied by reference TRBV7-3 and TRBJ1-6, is GAGVSQTPSNKVTEKGKYVELRCDPISGHTALYWYRQSLGQGPEFLIYFQGTGAADDSGLPNDRFFAVRPEGSVSTLKIQRTERGDSAVYLCASSPTGPSNYNSPLHFGNGTRLTVT.

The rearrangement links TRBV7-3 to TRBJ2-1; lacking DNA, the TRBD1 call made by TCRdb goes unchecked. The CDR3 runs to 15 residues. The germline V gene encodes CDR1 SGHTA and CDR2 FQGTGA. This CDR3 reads CASSLLGGESYEQFF.

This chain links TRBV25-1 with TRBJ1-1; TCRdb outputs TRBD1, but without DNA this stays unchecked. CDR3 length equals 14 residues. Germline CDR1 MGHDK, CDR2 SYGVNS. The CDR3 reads CASSARDTGSGAFF.

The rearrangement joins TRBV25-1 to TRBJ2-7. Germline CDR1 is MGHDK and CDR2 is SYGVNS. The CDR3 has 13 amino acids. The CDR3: CASSESVTYEQYF.

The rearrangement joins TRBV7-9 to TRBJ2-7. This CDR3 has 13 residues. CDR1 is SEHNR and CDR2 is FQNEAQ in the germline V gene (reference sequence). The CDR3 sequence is CASSPKLKSEQYF.

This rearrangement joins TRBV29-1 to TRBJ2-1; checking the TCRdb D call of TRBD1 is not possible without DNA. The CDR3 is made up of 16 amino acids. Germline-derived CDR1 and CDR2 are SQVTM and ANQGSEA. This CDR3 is CSVLYRDRGPYNEQFF.

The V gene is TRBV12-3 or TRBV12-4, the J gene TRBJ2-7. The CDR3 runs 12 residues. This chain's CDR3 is CASSFQLYEQYF.

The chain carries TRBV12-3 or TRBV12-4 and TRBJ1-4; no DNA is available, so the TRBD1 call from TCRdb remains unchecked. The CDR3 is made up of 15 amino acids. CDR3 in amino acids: CASSFWRDRDEKLFF.

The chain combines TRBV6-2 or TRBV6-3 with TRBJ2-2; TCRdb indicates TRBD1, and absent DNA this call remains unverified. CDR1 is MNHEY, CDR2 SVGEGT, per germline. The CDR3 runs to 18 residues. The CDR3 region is CASSYSPGRRWKAGELFF.

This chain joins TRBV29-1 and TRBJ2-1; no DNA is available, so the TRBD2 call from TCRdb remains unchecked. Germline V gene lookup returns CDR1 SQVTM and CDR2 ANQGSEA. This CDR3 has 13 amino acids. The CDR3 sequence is CSVEDASQHEQFF.

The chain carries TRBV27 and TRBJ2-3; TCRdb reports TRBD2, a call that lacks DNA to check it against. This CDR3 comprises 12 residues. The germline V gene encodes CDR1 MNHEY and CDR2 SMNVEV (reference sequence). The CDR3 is CASSGGADTQYF.

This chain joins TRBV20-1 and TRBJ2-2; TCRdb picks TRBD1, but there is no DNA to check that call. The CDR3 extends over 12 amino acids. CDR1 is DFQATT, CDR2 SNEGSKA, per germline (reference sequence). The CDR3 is CSAPGHTGELFF.

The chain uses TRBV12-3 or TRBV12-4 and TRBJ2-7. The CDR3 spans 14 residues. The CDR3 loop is CASSSGDIPLEQYF.

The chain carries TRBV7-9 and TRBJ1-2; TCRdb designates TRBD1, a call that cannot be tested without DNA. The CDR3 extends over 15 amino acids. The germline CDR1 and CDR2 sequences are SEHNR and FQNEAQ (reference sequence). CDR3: CASSLTGGTNYGYTF. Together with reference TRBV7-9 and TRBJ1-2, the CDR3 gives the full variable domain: DTGVSQNPRHKITKRGQNVTFRCDPISEHNRLYWYRQTLGQGPEFLTYFQNEAQLEKSRLLSDRFSAERPKGSFSTLEIQRTEQGDSAMYLCASSLTGGTNYGYTFGSGTRLTVV.

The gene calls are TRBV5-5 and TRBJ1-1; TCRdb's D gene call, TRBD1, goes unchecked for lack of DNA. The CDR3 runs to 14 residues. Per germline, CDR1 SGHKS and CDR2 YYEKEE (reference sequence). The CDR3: CASSLVWGHTEALF. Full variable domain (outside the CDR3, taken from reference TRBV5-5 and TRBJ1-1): DAGVTQSPTHLIKTRGQQVTLRCSPISGHKSVSWYQQVLGQGPQFIFQYYEKEERGRGNFPDRFSARQFPNYSSELNVNALLLGDSALYLCASSLVWGHTEALFGQGTRLTVV.

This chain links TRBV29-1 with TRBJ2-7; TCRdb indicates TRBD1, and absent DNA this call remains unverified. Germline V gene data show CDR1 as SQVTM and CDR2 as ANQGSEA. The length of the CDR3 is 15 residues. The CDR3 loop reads CSVEDYRGDSYEQYF.

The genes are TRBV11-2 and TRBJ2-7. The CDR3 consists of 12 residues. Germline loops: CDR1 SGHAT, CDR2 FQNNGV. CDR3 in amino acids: CASSNGAYEQYF.

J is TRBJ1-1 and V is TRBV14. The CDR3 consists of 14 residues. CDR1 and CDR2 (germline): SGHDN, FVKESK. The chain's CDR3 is CASSQVRQNTEAFF.

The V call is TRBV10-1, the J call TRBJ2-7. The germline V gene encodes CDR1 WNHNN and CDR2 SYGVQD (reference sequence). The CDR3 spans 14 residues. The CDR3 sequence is CASSRDRNSYEQYF.

The CDR3 region is CSAPEGFRTEAFF. J is TRBJ1-1 and V is TRBV29-1; lacking DNA, the TRBD1 call made by TCRdb goes unchecked. The CDR3 spans 13 residues. Per germline, CDR1 SQVTM and CDR2 ANQGSEA.